This T cell receptor (beta chain) was recorded in a study of OX40 agonist ivuxolimab in advanced cancers. Study background: Males comprised approximately 84% of the group, whose mean age was around 62 years (range roughly 20 to 85). Treatment received earlier with anti-PD-1, anti-PD-L1 or anti-CTLA-4 agents was allowed, and more than 35% had some.

J gave up 5 bases and V 5 bases, and 5 bases lay outside the gene matches. Germline CDR1 reads MNHEY; CDR2 reads SMNVEV (reference sequence). The CDR3 covers 13 residues. Points on this clone: Its specificity is not known.

Study observations and caveats: In the 0.1 to 3.0 mg/kg range, CD4+ and CD8+ blood T cells had expanded clonally by week 6. Undetermined was the antigen specificity of the expanded peripheral T cells.

Only in-frame clones appear in the TCRdb table, and some are missing; sequencing was by immunoSEQ multiplex PCR. The table shows about 15,000 clones, with around 80% occurring only once. The gene calls are TRBV27 and TRBJ2-5; TRBD1 agrees at 7 bases. The specimen was CD4+ or CD8+ T cells sorted from blood, collected in a trial of the OX40 agonist ivuxolimab. This clonotype originated in an adult with an advanced solid tumor such as melanoma, head and neck, liver or kidney cancer. The CDR3 nucleotides read TGTGCCAGCAGTCCCGAGACAGGGGAGACCCAGTACTTC. The encoded protein is CASSPETGETQYF.